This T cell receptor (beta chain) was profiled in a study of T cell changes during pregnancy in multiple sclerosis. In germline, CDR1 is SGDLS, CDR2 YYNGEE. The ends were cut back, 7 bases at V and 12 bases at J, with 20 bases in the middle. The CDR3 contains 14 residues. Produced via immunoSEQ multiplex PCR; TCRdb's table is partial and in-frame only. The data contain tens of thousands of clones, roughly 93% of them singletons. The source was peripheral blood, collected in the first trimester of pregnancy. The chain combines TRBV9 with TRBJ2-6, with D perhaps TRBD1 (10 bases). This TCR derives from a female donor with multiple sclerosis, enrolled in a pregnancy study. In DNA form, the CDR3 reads TGTGCCAGCCGCGGGGGGGACAGGGGAAGCGTCCTGACTTTC. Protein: CASRGGDRGSVLTF.